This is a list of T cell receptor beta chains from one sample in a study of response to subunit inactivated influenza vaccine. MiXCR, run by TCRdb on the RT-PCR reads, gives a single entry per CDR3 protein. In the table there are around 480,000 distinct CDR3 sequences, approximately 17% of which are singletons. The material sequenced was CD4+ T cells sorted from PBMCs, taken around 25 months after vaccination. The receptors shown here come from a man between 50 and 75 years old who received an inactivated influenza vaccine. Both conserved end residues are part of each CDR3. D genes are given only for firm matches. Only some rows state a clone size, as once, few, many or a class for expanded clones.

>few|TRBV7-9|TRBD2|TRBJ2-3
TGTGCCAGCTCTGTTAGCGGGGGACTGAACACAGATACGCAGTATTTT
CASSVSGGLNTDTQYF
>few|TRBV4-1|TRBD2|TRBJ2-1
TGCGCCAGCAGCCAAGAACTAGCGGGAGGGTACAATGAGCAGTTCTTC
CASSQELAGGYNEQFF
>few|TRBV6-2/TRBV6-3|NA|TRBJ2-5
TGTGCCAGCAGACCCGGACACCTCAAATTCCAAGAGACCCAGTACTTC
CASRPGHLKFQETQYF
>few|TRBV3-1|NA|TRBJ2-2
TGTGCCAGCAGCCACGGCGGGGAGCTGTTTTTT
CASSHGGELFF
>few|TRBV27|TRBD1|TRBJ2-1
TGTGCCAGCAGTTCATACCGGACAGGCACAAGCTCCTACAATGAGCAGTTCTTC
CASSSYRTGTSSYNEQFF
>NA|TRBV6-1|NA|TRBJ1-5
TGTGCCAGCAGTAGAGACAGATCCCTCTTGGGCAATCAGCCCCAGCATTTT
CASSRDRSLLGNQPQHF
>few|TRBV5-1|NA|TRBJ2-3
TGCGCCAGCAGCCGGAATCGGGTGGATACGCAGTATTTT
CASSRNRVDTQYF
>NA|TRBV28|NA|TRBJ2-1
TGTGCCAGCCTCCCAGGGGCGGCGTCCTACAATGAGCAGTTCTTC
CASLPGAASYNEQFF
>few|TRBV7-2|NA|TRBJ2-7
TGTGCCAGCAGCAAGGGGCCAGGGAGATACGAGCAGTACTTC
CASSKGPGRYEQYF
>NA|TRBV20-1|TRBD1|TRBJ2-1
TGCAGTGCTCCGCCCCACAGGGGATCCTACAATGAGCAGTTCTTC
CSAPPHRGSYNEQFF
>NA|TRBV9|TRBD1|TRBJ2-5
TGTGCCAGCAGCCCCGTAGACAGGGAAACCCAGTACTTC
CASSPVDRETQYF
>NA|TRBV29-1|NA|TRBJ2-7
TGCAGCTCTTTCTCGGCTATCTCCTACGAGCAGTACTTC
CSSFSAISYEQYF
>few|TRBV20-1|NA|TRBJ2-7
TGCAGTGCTAGGCCTCAAATGGACGAGCAGTACTTC
CSARPQMDEQYF
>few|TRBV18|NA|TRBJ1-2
TGTGCCAGCTCACCCGAGAGGACACACCGAGGCTACACCTTC
CASSPERTHRGYTF
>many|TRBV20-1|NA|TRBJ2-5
TGCAGTGCTAGAGAAGACAGAGAAGAGACCCAGTACTTC
CSAREDREETQYF
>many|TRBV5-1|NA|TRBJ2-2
TGCGCCAGCGCCATTTCGTTTAACACCGGGGAGCTGTTTTTT
CASAISFNTGELFF
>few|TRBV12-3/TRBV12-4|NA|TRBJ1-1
TGTGCCAGCAGACCGCCCGTTGGGGGTAGAACCACTGAAGCTTTCTTT
CASRPPVGGRTTEAFF